This is a list of T cell receptor beta chains from one sample in a study of blood T cell repertoires in COVID-19. The protocol was immunoSEQ multiplex PCR, while the TCRdb copy is restricted to in-frame clones and leaves out a portion. The sample contains under 300,000 clones, 88% of which appear only once. Sequenced input: peripheral blood. These receptors were collected from a woman between 40 and 55 years old who had recovered from COVID-19. The CDR3 runs from the conserved cysteine through the conserved F or W. A D gene is named only where the DNA matches it firmly. Clone size is not always given. Where it is, it says once, few, many or a class for expanded clones.

clone size,D gene,J gene,V gene,CDR3 protein,CDR3 DNA
-,TRBD2,TRBJ2-3,TRBV11-2,CASSSTRGGLPDTQYF,TGTGCCAGCAGCTCTACGCGGGGAGGGTTACCAGATACGCAGTATTTT
-,TRBD2,TRBJ2-7,TRBV28,CASSLGGGTYEQYF,TGTGCCAGCAGTTTGGGCGGGGGGACCTACGAGCAGTACTTC
once,-,TRBJ2-1,TRBV7-7,CASSLGRKAEYNEQFF,TGTGCTAGCAGCTTAGGGAGAAAGGCGGAGTACAATGAGCAGTTCTTC
once,-,TRBJ2-2,TRBV30,CAWSATNNGELFF,TGTGCCTGGAGTGCCACAAATAACGGGGAGCTGTTTTTT
-,TRBD1,TRBJ2-3,TRBV5-6,CASSWDRGGVSDTQYF,TGTGCCAGCAGCTGGGACAGGGGCGGGGTCTCAGATACGCAGTATTTT
-,TRBD2,TRBJ2-3,TRBV5-4,CASSSRLAVGTDTQYF,TGTGCCAGCAGCTCCAGACTAGCGGTTGGGACAGATACGCAGTATTTT
-,-,TRBJ2-7,TRBV7-2,CASSLVSSQQYF,TGTGCCAGCAGCTTAGTTTCGTCTCAGCAGTACTTC
-,-,TRBJ2-6,TRBV7-9,CASSLASIRGRWGANVLTF,TGTGCCAGCAGCTTAGCGAGTATAAGGGGTCGATGGGGGGCCAACGTCCTGACTTTC
-,-,TRBJ2-3,TRBV5-6,CASSSISGRRPADTQYF,TGTGCCAGCAGCTCCATTTCCGGGAGACGCCCCGCAGATACGCAGTATTTT
-,-,TRBJ1-6,TRBV9,CASSVDSGFSYNSPLHF,TGTGCCAGCAGCGTAGATTCGGGGTTTTCTTATAATTCACCCCTCCACTTT
-,-,TRBJ2-5,TRBV7-7,CASSSKGRDQETQYF,TGTGCTAGCAGCTCGAAAGGCAGGGACCAAGAGACCCAGTACTTC
few,TRBD1,TRBJ2-7,TRBV6-2/TRBV6-3,CASSSLWETGRHEQYF,TGTGCCAGCAGTTCTCTTTGGGAGACAGGGCGACACGAGCAGTACTTC
-,TRBD2,TRBJ2-2,TRBV3-1/TRBV3-2,CASSQDSVLGGRVAPNYGELFF,TGTGCCAGCAGCCAAGATTCAGTATTAGGCGGGAGGGTTGCTCCGAACTACGGGGAGCTGTTTTTT
-,TRBD1,TRBJ1-1,TRBV27,CASRPRQGTGEAFF,TGTGCCAGCAGGCCACGACAGGGAACTGGTGAAGCTTTCTTT
-,-,TRBJ2-5,TRBV19,CASGGQLIETQYF,TGTGCCAGTGGCGGTCAATTAATCGAGACCCAGTACTTC
-,TRBD2,TRBJ2-5,TRBV7-2,CASSFPAGGKTQYF,TGTGCCAGCAGCTTCCCCGCGGGAGGGAAGACCCAGTACTTC
-,-,TRBJ2-3,TRBV9,CASSVTSTDTQYF,TGTGCCAGCAGCGTAACTAGCACAGATACGCAGTATTTT
once,TRBD2,TRBJ2-3,TRBV9,CASSVVAGGVTDTQYF,TGTGCCAGCAGCGTAGTAGCGGGAGGGGTCACAGATACGCAGTATTTT
-,-,TRBJ1-5,TRBV6-2/TRBV6-3,CASSSTGNQPQHF,TGTGCCAGCAGTTCGACAGGTAATCAGCCCCAGCATTTT
-,-,TRBJ1-6,TRBV19,CASSPPKSDNSPLHF,TGTGCCAGTAGTCCGCCGAAGTCAGATAATTCACCCCTCCACTTT
-,-,TRBJ2-4,TRBV3-1/TRBV3-2,CASSQGETTGDCKNIQYF,TGTGCCAGCAGCCAAGGAGAGACGACAGGCGATTGCAAAAACATTCAGTACTTC
-,TRBD1,TRBJ1-1,TRBV3-1/TRBV3-2,CASRPATLGQGETEAFF,TGTGCCAGCAGACCTGCAACCCTGGGACAGGGAGAAACTGAAGCTTTCTTT
-,TRBD1,TRBJ1-5,TRBV7-8,CASSLGGQGAIPQPQHF,TGTGCCAGCAGCTTAGGGGGACAGGGGGCAATTCCCCAGCCCCAGCATTTT
-,TRBD2,TRBJ2-3,TRBV19,CASIPPPGGPDTQYF,TGTGCCAGTATCCCACCACCGGGAGGGCCCGATACGCAGTATTTT